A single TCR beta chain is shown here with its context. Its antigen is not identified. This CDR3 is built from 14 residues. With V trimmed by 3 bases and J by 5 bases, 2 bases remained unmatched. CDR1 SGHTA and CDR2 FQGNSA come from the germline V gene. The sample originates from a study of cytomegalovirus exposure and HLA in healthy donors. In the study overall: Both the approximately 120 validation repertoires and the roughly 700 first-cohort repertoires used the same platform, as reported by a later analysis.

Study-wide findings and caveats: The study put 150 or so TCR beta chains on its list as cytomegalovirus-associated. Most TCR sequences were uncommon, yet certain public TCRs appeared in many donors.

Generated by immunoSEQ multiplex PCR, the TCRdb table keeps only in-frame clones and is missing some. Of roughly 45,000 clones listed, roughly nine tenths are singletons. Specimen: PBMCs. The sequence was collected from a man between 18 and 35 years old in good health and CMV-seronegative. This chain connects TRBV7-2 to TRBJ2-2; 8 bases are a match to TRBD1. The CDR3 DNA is TGTGCCAGCAGCTTTAACAGGGGGACCGGGGAGCTGTTTTTT. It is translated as CASSFNRGTGELFF.